This T cell receptor (beta chain) appears in the sequencing data of a study of blood T cell repertoires in COVID-19. Study as a whole: From the United States, Italy and Spain came samples of acute and convalescent COVID-19.

Sequencing was performed with immunoSEQ multiplex PCR; in TCRdb, only in-frame clones are kept and a portion is missing. In the table there are hundreds of thousands of clones, just over 85% of which are singletons. The CDR3 covers 18 residues. Germline-derived CDR1 and CDR2 are SEHNR and FQNEAQ (reference sequence). After removal of 0 bases from V and 0 bases from J, the junction contained 7 bases not matched to a gene. The chain uses TRBV7-9 and TRBJ2-2; TRBD1 matches 7 bases. This TCR came from a woman aged 30 to 39 with active or convalescent COVID-19. The sample comprised peripheral blood. The chain's CDR3 is CASSLARVQGTNTGELFF. The CDR3 DNA reads TGTGCCAGCAGCTTAGCTCGGGTACAGGGGACGAACACCGGGGAGCTGTTTTTT.